What follows are 14 T cell receptor beta chains derived from one specimen sequenced in a study of cytomegalovirus exposure and HLA in healthy donors. The assay was immunoSEQ multiplex PCR, and TCRdb's table has in-frame clones only and misses some. The sample shows 130,000 to 150,000 clones, 80% to 90% of them seen only once. Material: PBMCs. The receptors shown here come from a woman aged 18 to 35 in good health and CMV-seropositive.

The J gene is TRBJ1-1, the V gene TRBV28; the D is unclear. The germline V gene has CDR1 MDHEN and CDR2 SYDVKM. With 6 bases removed from V and 0 bases from J, the gap between germline ends came to 14 bases. This CDR3 is built from 15 residues. The CDR3 bases are TGTGCCAGCAGCTCTGGTGGAGGGATGAACACTGAAGCTTTCTTT. Protein product: CASSSGGGMNTEAFF.

The rearrangement joins TRBV7-6 to TRBJ2-1, with a tentative D call TRBD1 (6 bases). The CDR3 has 16 amino acids. V was shortened by 7 bases and J by 0 bases, with 16 bases between the two germline ends. Per germline, CDR1 SGHVS and CDR2 FNYEAQ. As DNA, the CDR3 is TGTGCCAGCATCCCTTGGACAGCAAGCTCCTACAATGAGCAGTTCTTC. The encoded protein is CASIPWTASSYNEQFF.

The chain uses TRBV11-2 and TRBJ1-1; 9 bases are shared with TRBD1. The V segment lost 5 bases and the J segment 4 bases; nucleotides outside the gene matches: 2. Germline CDR1 SGHAT, CDR2 FQNNGV. The CDR3 spans 13 residues. CDR3 DNA: TGTGCCAGCAGCCCGGACAGGGGCACTGAAGCTTTCTTT. The encoded protein is CASSPDRGTEAFF.

The rearrangement joins TRBV28 to TRBJ1-2; D not resolved. This CDR3 has 15 residues. Trimming pared 3 bases from V and 8 bases from J, leaving 19 bases between. CDR1 and CDR2 (germline): MDHEN, SYDVKM. For the CDR3, the DNA is TGTGCCAGCAGTTTGGTTCCAGGTCACCCCGGCGGCTACACCTTC. Translated: CASSLVPGHPGGYTF.

V is TRBV5-8 and J is TRBJ2-1; 7 positions match TRBD1. The CDR3 covers 14 residues. Germline V gives CDR1 SGHTS, CDR2 YDEGEE. The V gene end was trimmed by 4 bases and the J gene end by 4 bases; junction bases not matched to a gene: 5. The CDR3 nucleotides are TGTGCCAGCAGCAGGGGACAGCTATACAATGAGCAGTTCTTC. It is translated as CASSRGQLYNEQFF.

This clone was observed once. The chain uses TRBV28 and TRBJ2-7; the D gene is possibly TRBD2 (5 bases). Germline V gene data show CDR1 as MDHEN and CDR2 as SYDVKM. CDR3 size: 15 residues. Trimming took 5 bases from V and 0 from J, leaving 14 bases between them. The CDR3 DNA sequence: TGTGCCAGCAGTCCACCCCCGAGGGACTCCTACGAGCAGTACTTC. It codes for CASSPPPRDSYEQYF.

This sequence joins TRBV7-6 and TRBJ2-5; TRBD2 matches 7 bases. The V gene end was trimmed by 1 base and the J gene end by 2 bases; junction bases not matched to a gene: 13. CDR3 length: 18 amino acids. From germline, CDR1 is SGHVS and CDR2 FNYEAQ. CDR3 protein: CASSLVISTGGWQETQYF. As DNA, the CDR3 is TGTGCCAGCAGCTTAGTTATATCGACGGGGGGTTGGCAAGAGACCCAGTACTTC.

This clone was seen only a few times. The chain joins TRBV6-5 to TRBJ2-7; perhaps TRBD2 as D (9 bases). V was pared by 10 bases and J by 6 bases, with 22 bases between. The CDR3 totals 14 residues. CDR1 and CDR2 from the germline V gene are MNHEY and SVGAGI. The chain's CDR3 is CATRGLAGTSEQYF. CDR3 sequence (DNA): TGTGCCACCAGGGGGCTAGCGGGGACCTCCGAGCAGTACTTC.

V and J are TRBV6-5 and TRBJ1-1; D remains ambiguous. Per germline, CDR1 MNHEY and CDR2 SVGAGI. The CDR3 totals 14 residues. V gave up 4 bases and J gave up 5 bases, with 14 bases separating them. Written as DNA, the CDR3 is TGTGCCAGCAGTTTCTCAGACACGATGACTGAAGCTTTCTTT. It is translated as CASSFSDTMTEAFF.

This chain connects TRBV11-3 to TRBJ2-5; the D is unclear. CDR1 and CDR2 (germline): SGHNT, YENEEA. With 2 bases removed from V and 3 bases from J, the gap between germline ends came to 7 bases. The CDR3 has 13 residues. The CDR3 DNA is TGTGCCAGCAGCTTAATGGGCGAAGAGACCCAGTACTTC. This sequence encodes CASSLMGEETQYF.

The V gene is TRBV5-1, the J gene TRBJ2-7, with TRBD1 matching over 8 bases. Germline V gives CDR1 SGHRS, CDR2 YFSETQ. The V gene end was trimmed by 0 bases and the J gene end by 0 bases; junction bases not matched to a gene: 5. The CDR3 has 16 residues. This chain's CDR3 is CASSLAPGQDSYEQYF. The DNA for the CDR3 is TGCGCCAGCAGCTTGGCCCCGGGACAGGACTCCTACGAGCAGTACTTC. Full variable domain (rest looked up from reference TRBV5-1 and TRBJ2-7): KAGVTQTPRYLIKTRGQQVTLSCSPISGHRSVSWYQQTPGQGLQFLFEYFSETQRNKGNFPGRFSGRQFSNSRSEMNVSTLELGDSALYLCASSLAPGQDSYEQYFGPGTRLTVT.

V is TRBV28 and J is TRBJ1-5, with a tentative D call TRBD1 (5 bases). Germline CDR1 reads MDHEN; CDR2 reads SYDVKM. V was pared by 4 bases and J by 5 bases, with 15 bases between. The CDR3 sequence is 15 residues long. The CDR3 region has the DNA TGTGCCAGCAGTTCCGGGACTTACGGATATCAGCCCCAGCATTTT. Translation: CASSSGTYGYQPQHF.

The DNA of the CDR3 is TGTGCCAGCAGTAAAAACGCGATGCGAGATACGCAGTATTTT. This codes for CASSKNAMRDTQYF. The chain combines TRBV11-2 with TRBJ2-3, with unresolved D. The CDR3 loop spans 14 amino acids. Looked up from germline, CDR1 is SGHAT and CDR2 is FQNNGV. Trimming took 6 bases from V and 5 from J, leaving 15 bases between them.

The chain recombines TRBV9 with TRBJ2-7, with 7 bases identical to TRBD1. The CDR3 spans 12 residues. Germline V CDR1 and CDR2: SGDLS, YYNGEE. The J segment lost 7 bases and the V segment lost 2 bases, leaving 3 bases of the junction unmatched. The CDR3 DNA reads as TGTGCCAGCAGCGTTGACAGGGAAGAGCAGTACTTC. It is translated as CASSVDREEQYF.